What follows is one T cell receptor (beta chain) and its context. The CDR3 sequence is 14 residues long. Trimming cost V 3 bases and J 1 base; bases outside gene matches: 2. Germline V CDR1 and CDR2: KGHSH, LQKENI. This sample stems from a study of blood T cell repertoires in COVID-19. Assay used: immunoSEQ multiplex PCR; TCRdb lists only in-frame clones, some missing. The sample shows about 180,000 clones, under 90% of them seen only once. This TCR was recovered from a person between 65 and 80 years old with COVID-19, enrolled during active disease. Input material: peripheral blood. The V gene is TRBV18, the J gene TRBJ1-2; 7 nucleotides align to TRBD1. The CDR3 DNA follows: TGTGCCAGCTCACCGGGGGACAGTAACTATGGCTACACCTTC. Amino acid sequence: CASSPGDSNYGYTF.